Here is one T cell receptor beta chain with its context. These data are taken from a study of blood T cell repertoires in COVID-19. Study information: COVID-19 samples from acute and convalescent phases originated in the United States, Italy and Spain. PBMCs, B-cell-depleted T cells, or T cells were the source of the cDNA or gDNA that made up the material.

TCRdb's table, derived via immunoSEQ multiplex PCR, lists solely in-frame clones and lacks some. The sample has 240,000 or so clones, roughly 91% seen once. The CDR3 has 15 amino acids. V was pared by 2 bases and J by 7 bases, with 5 bases of the junction left unmatched. Per the germline V gene, CDR1 is SGHTA and CDR2 is FQGNSA. Living in 24 US areas, the participants were between roughly 18 and 95 years of age. Donors were grouped by their self-reported clinical history. The chain has TRBV7-2 and TRBJ2-2, with 9 bases that match TRBD2. The specimen sequenced was PBMCs or T cells enriched from blood (not recorded which). This sequence was found in a man aged 40-49 years who had recovered from COVID-19. The CDR3 region is CASSLILAGGGELFF. The DNA of the CDR3 is TGTGCCAGCAGCTTAATACTAGCGGGCGGCGGGGAGCTGTTTTTT.